The rows below give T cell receptor beta chains drawn from one sample of a study of T-cell memory formation after mild COVID-19. One entry per CDR3 protein, called by TCRdb with MiXCR from the 5' RACE reads. The sample carries a few hundred thousand distinct CDR3 sequences, around a sixth recorded once. The sequenced sample consisted of PBMCs or a T cell subset sorted from them (not recorded which). These receptor sequences come from a man aged 18 to 35 who had mild COVID-19 (a few samples of this study predate the infection). Cell type and time point are not known. Both conserved end residues are part of each CDR3. D genes are given only for firm matches. Clone sizes are given selectively: once, few, many, or a class where the clone is expanded.

few TRBJ2-3 TRBV5-1 TRBD2 TGCGCCAGCAGCAGTCCTAGCGGGGGGCGAATCACAGATACGCAGTATTTT CASSSPSGGRITDTQYF
. TRBJ2-3 TRBV28 . TGTGCCAGCATGAGGGCGGATTTCACAGATACGCAGTATTTT CASMRADFTDTQYF
few TRBJ1-3 TRBV12-3/TRBV12-4 . TGTGCCAGCAGTGCATGGGGGGGGTCCCACATATATTTT CASSAWGGSHIYF
few TRBJ1-2 TRBV19 . TGTGCCAGCCTTAGGGGGGAGAACTATGGCTACACCTTC CASLRGENYGYTF
few TRBJ2-3 TRBV19 TRBD2 TGTGCCAGTAGCGGGGGGGCCACTTATACGCAGTATTTT CASSGGATYTQYF
. TRBJ2-3 TRBV18 . TGTGCCAGCTCACCGACTAAAGGGCCAGATACGCAGTATTTT CASSPTKGPDTQYF
once TRBJ2-4 TRBV12-3/TRBV12-4 . TGTGCCAGCAGTTTGTATCCTGGAAACATTCAGTACTTC CASSLYPGNIQYF
. TRBJ2-5 TRBV7-8 . TGTGCCAGCAGCTTAGGGGACCCTGGCACGCAGACCCAGTACTTC CASSLGDPGTQTQYF
. TRBJ1-1 TRBV9 . TGTGCCAGCAGCGTAGACGTCGACAGATCGAACACTGAAGCTTTCTTT CASSVDVDRSNTEAFF
. TRBJ2-5 TRBV4-3 TRBD1 TGCGCCAGCAGCCTGGGGACAGGGGAACAAGAGACCCAGTACTTC CASSLGTGEQETQYF
. TRBJ1-6 TRBV5-1 . TGCGCCAGCAGCTTAGCAGCCCTGGATTCACCCCTCCACTTT CASSLAALDSPLHF
. TRBJ2-7 TRBV6-2/TRBV6-3 TRBD2 TGTGCCAGCAGTTACCTCCCCCCTAATTCAGCGGGGGCCTACGAGCAGTACTTC CASSYLPPNSAGAYEQYF
many TRBJ2-7 TRBV2 . TGTGCCAGCACCTTCGGGCAGGGGACGAGCTCCTACGAGCAGTACTTC CASTFGQGTSSYEQYF
. TRBJ1-2 TRBV5-1 . TGCGCCAGCAGCTTGGAACCGACAACAAGTTTATATGGCTACACCTTC CASSLEPTTSLYGYTF
. TRBJ1-6 TRBV9 . TGTGCCAGCAGCGTAACTGGGAGAGATAATTCACCCCTCCACTTT CASSVTGRDNSPLHF
. TRBJ2-1 TRBV4-2 TRBD2 TGTGCCAGCAGCCAAGGGGAGCGGGGGGTCTACAATGAGCAGTTCTTC CASSQGERGVYNEQFF
. TRBJ2-1 TRBV6-5 . TGTGCCAGCAGCGCCATTGAGGGGAATGAGCAGTTCTTC CASSAIEGNEQFF
few TRBJ2-5 TRBV7-2 . TGTGCCAGCAGCTTCAACTATGCGGAGACCCAGTACTTC CASSFNYAETQYF
many TRBJ1-3 TRBV18 . TGTGCCAGCTCACCACCGTACAGGACGATCTCTGGAAACACCATATATTTT CASSPPYRTISGNTIYF
. TRBJ1-2 TRBV7-9 . TGTGCCAGCAGCTTAGGGGACATCGGTGGCTACACCTTC CASSLGDIGGYTF
. TRBJ1-2 TRBV24-1 . TGTGCCACCAGTGATCCACAGGGCCTTAACGGCTACACCTTC CATSDPQGLNGYTF
. TRBJ1-6 TRBV4-3 . TGCGCCAGCAGCCAAGATGGCGACACACCCCTCCACTTT CASSQDGDTPLHF
few TRBJ2-7 TRBV7-6 . TGTGCCAGCAGCCCCTCCGCGGTCGGCGAGCAGTACTTC CASSPSAVGEQYF
many TRBJ1-2 TRBV7-2 . TGTGCCAGCAGCTTTTCCAGGGGCGGATATGGCTACACCTTC CASSFSRGGYGYTF
. TRBJ1-2 TRBV6-6 . TGTGCCAGCCGGGGGGCGTTGGACTATGGCTACACCTTC CASRGALDYGYTF
few TRBJ2-5 TRBV3-1 . TGTGCCAGCAAGCCAGGGGCCCAAGAGACCCAGTACTTC CASKPGAQETQYF
few TRBJ2-3 TRBV20-1 TRBD2 TGCAGTGCCAACGACGTTAGAGCGGGGGCCACAGATACGCAGTATTTT CSANDVRAGATDTQYF
many TRBJ1-6 TRBV6-2/TRBV6-3 . TGTGCCAGCAGTTACCTGACAGCTAATTCACCCCTCCACTTT CASSYLTANSPLHF
few TRBJ1-1 TRBV4-1 . TGCGCCAGCAGCCATCGCCCCATAAACACTGAAGCTTTCTTT CASSHRPINTEAFF